Below, 19 T cell receptor beta chains from the same sample are listed, as sequenced in a study of blood T cells in healthy people across ages. Together with a sample-barcoded 5' primer, a J-beta primer mix was included in a second PCR lasting roughly 7 to 11 cycles. Each CDR3 protein gets one entry after TCRdb re-called the 5' RACE reads with MiXCR. The sample consists of about 900,000 distinct CDR3 sequences, around 68% of them appearing once. Sequencing input: blood. The receptors were gathered from a man aged 25 to 45 in good health.

This clonotype was seen a single time. The J gene is TRBJ1-3, the V gene TRBV7-2, with D perhaps TRBD1 (5 bases). In germline, CDR1 is SGHTA, CDR2 FQGNSA. Trimming took 3 bases from V and 0 from J, leaving 12 bases between them. The CDR3 totals 16 residues. CDR3 nucleotide sequence: TGTGCCAGCAGCTTCGCGGGACGGCCCTCTGGAAACACCATATATTTT. Translating it yields CASSFAGRPSGNTIYF.

The V gene is TRBV24-1, the J gene TRBJ2-7; unclear D gene. Germline V gene lookup returns CDR1 KGHDR and CDR2 SFDVKD. Trimming left V 10 bases short and J 2 bases short, with 2 bases between. The CDR3 extends over 9 amino acids. CDR3: CATAYEQYF. As DNA, the CDR3 is TGTGCCACGGCCTACGAGCAGTACTTC.

This clonotype was detected once. The chain recombines TRBV7-9 with TRBJ1-1, with D perhaps TRBD1 (5 bases). CDR1 is SEHNR, CDR2 FQNEAQ, per germline (reference sequence). With 5 bases removed from V and 1 base from J, the gap between germline ends came to 8 bases. The CDR3 length is 13 residues. The DNA for the CDR3 is TGTGCCAGCAGCGACAGAAAGAACACTGAAGCTTTCTTT. It yields the protein CASSDRKNTEAFF.

The chain couples TRBV28 to TRBJ2-5; D gene uncertain. The CDR3 loop spans 13 amino acids. Trimming removed 5 bases at V and 2 bases at J, with 9 bases between. Germline CDR1 and CDR2: MDHEN and SYDVKM. This CDR3 is CASSKLPQETQYF. In DNA form, the CDR3 reads TGTGCCAGCAGTAAACTACCTCAAGAGACCCAGTACTTC.

The chain recombines TRBV4-3 with TRBJ1-2; no clear D. Trimming left V 2 bases short and J 5 bases short, with 12 bases between. The CDR3 loop spans 14 amino acids. Per germline, CDR1 LGHNA and CDR2 YSLEER. The CDR3 DNA is TGCGCCAGCAGCCAATACCAAGAACATTATGGCTACACCTTC. The encoded protein is CASSQYQEHYGYTF.

The chain links TRBV7-8 to TRBJ2-3, with a weak D call TRBD2 (5 bases). CDR1 is SGHVS, CDR2 FQNEAQ, per germline. V lost 6 bases and J 14 bases, leaving 18 bases between the germline ends. The CDR3 loop spans 12 amino acids. The CDR3 DNA follows: TGTGCCAGCAGTGAAACCGGGATCGGCACGTATTTT. Protein: CASSETGIGTYF.

The rearrangement joins TRBV7-2 to TRBJ2-3; D gene uncertain. The CDR3 is 12 residues long. Germline V gene lookup returns CDR1 SGHTA and CDR2 FQGNSA. Trimming cost V 7 bases and J 3 bases, with 8 bases left between them. The CDR3 sequence is CASTPTTDTQYF. In nucleotides, the CDR3 is TGTGCCAGCACCCCCACAACAGATACGCAGTATTTT.

The CDR3 loop is CASSQEWDRLPYEQYF. The CDR3 DNA sequence: TGCGCCAGCAGCCAAGAATGGGACAGACTACCCTACGAGCAGTACTTC. V is TRBV4-3 and J is TRBJ2-7; TRBD1 matches at 7 bases. Germline V gene data show CDR1 as LGHNA and CDR2 as YSLEER. V lost 0 bases and J lost 2; bases outside the gene matches: 7. The length of the CDR3 is 16 residues.

The chain is built from TRBV7-9 and TRBJ1-2, with 8 bases lining up with TRBD1. The V gene end was trimmed by 5 bases and the J gene end by 4 bases; junction bases not matched to a gene: 18. This CDR3 is 18 amino acids long. Germline V gene lookup returns CDR1 SEHNR and CDR2 FQNEAQ (reference sequence). CDR3 nucleotide sequence: TGTGCCAGCAGCCAGAGGGGTGGACAGGGACCTTTTCCCTATGGCTACACCTTC. This gives the protein CASSQRGGQGPFPYGYTF.

The chain links TRBV6-6 to TRBJ1-2; maybe TRBD1 (5 bases). The CDR3 length is 16 residues. Germline CDR1 reads MNHNY; CDR2 reads SVGAGI (reference sequence). V was pared by 7 bases and J by 6 bases, with 24 bases between. The CDR3 loop reads CASTDSPQQGGDGYTF. In DNA form, the CDR3 reads TGTGCCAGCACCGACTCGCCCCAGCAGGGTGGGGATGGCTACACCTTC.

The rearrangement joins TRBV6-6 to TRBJ2-1; D is perhaps TRBD1 (6 bases). V shed 5 bases and J shed 10 bases, with 9 bases lying between them. Germline CDR1 reads MNHNY; CDR2 reads SVGAGI (reference sequence). This CDR3 is built from 11 residues. For the CDR3, the DNA is TGTGCCAGCAGTGGGACACAGGAGCAGTTCTTC. Its protein product is CASSGTQEQFF.

The chain combines TRBV12-3 or TRBV12-4 with TRBJ2-4; D is unresolved. V was clipped by 2 bases and J by 7 bases, with 12 bases between them. This CDR3 comprises 14 residues. DNA for the CDR3: TGTGCCAGCAGTTTATACGGCGCGGATAACATTCAGTACTTC. It encodes CASSLYGADNIQYF.

This clonotype was detected only a few times. This chain links TRBV29-1 with TRBJ2-1; weak D call: TRBD2 (7 bases). CDR1 is SQVTM, CDR2 ANQGSEA, per germline. CDR3 length equals 16 residues. Deletions cut 4 bases from V and 7 bases from J, with 23 bases between. The CDR3 DNA sequence: TGCAGCGTTGGTGCCCCTAACGCGGGGGCTCGAAATGAGCAGTTCTTC. It codes for CSVGAPNAGARNEQFF.

This clonotype has more than one count but fewer than ten. The rearrangement links TRBV29-1 to TRBJ2-7; D ambiguous. Germline loops: CDR1 SQVTM, CDR2 ANQGSEA. V lost 2 bases and J 4 bases, leaving 12 bases between the germline ends. The CDR3 totals 13 residues. The CDR3 loop reads CSVEIFGRYEQYF. CDR3 bases: TGCAGCGTTGAAATATTTGGTCGGTACGAGCAGTACTTC.

In its sample, this clonotype was seen once. This chain uses TRBV29-1 with TRBJ2-3; TRBD2 aligns across 8 bases. CDR3 length equals 13 residues. Germline V gene sequence: CDR1 SQVTM, CDR2 ANQGSEA. Here the CDR3 DNA reads TGCAGTCAATCACGGGGGGGTGGAGATACGCAGTATTTT. Protein sequence: CSQSRGGGDTQYF.

The chain carries TRBV6-5 and TRBJ2-1; D may be TRBD1 (6 bases). Germline V lookup: CDR1 MNHEY, CDR2 SVGAGI. Trimming shortened V by 8 bases and J by 0 bases, and 14 bases separated the two germline ends. This CDR3 contains 15 residues. The CDR3 spells CASRTVRSSYNEQFF. The CDR3 region has the DNA TGTGCCAGCCGGACAGTCCGAAGCTCCTACAATGAGCAGTTCTTC.

V and J are TRBV6-2 or TRBV6-3 and TRBJ2-5, with a possible D match to TRBD1 (7 bases). The germline V gene has CDR1 MNHEY and CDR2 SVGEGT. The CDR3 spans 13 residues. With 6 bases removed from V and 11 bases from J, the gap between germline ends came to 19 bases. CDR3 nucleotide sequence: TGTGCCAGCAGCGGGGGACAGCTAAGGGAGCAGTACTTC. This sequence encodes CASSGGQLREQYF.

The V and J genes are TRBV25-1 and TRBJ1-4; D is perhaps TRBD1 (5 bases). V lost 5 bases and J 10 bases, leaving 17 bases between the germline ends. Per germline, CDR1 MGHDK and CDR2 SYGVNS. CDR3 length equals 14 residues. The CDR3: CASSSEPGLAKLFF. The CDR3 DNA sequence: TGTGCCAGCAGTTCAGAGCCGGGACTAGCAAAACTGTTTTTT.

This rearrangement joins TRBV30 to TRBJ2-4, with 8 bases matching TRBD1. Germline trimming cut 0 bases from V and 7 bases from J; bases unmatched to any gene: 8. CDR3 size: 15 residues. Per the germline V gene, CDR1 is GTSNPN and CDR2 is SVGIG (reference sequence). As DNA, the CDR3 is TGTGCCTGGAGTGTGTCAGGGGGCTCATCGAACATTCAGTACTTC. This gives the protein CAWSVSGGSSNIQYF.